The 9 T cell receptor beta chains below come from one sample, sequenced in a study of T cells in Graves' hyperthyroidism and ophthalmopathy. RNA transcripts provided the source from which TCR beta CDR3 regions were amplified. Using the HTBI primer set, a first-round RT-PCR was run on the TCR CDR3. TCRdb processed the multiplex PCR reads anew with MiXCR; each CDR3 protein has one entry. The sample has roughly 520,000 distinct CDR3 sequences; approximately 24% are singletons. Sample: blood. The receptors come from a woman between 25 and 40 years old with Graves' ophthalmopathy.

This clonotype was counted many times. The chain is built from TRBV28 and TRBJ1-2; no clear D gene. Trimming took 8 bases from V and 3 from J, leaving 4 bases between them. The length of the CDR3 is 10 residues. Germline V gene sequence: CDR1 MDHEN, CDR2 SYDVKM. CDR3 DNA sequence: TGTGCCAGCGGGGACTATGGCTACACCTTC. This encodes CASGDYGYTF.

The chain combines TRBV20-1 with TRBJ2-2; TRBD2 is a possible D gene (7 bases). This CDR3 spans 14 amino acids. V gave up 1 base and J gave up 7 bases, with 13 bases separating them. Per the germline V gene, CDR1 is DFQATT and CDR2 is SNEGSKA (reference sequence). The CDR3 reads CSARGGGNGGELFF. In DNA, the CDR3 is TGCAGTGCTAGAGGGGGGGGCAACGGCGGGGAGCTGTTTTTT.

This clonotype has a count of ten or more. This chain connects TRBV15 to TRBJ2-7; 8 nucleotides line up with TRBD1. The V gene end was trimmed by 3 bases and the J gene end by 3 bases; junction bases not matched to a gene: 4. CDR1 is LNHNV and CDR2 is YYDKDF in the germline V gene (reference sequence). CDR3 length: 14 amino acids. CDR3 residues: CATSSKTGDYEQYF. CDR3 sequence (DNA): TGTGCCACCAGCAGTAAGACAGGGGACTACGAGCAGTACTTC.

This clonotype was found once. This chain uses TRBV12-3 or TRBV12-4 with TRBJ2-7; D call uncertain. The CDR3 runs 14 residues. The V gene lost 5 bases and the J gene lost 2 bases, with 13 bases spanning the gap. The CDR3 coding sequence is TGTGCCAGCAGTCTACAGCCGGGCCCCTACGAGCAGTACTTC. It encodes CASSLQPGPYEQYF.

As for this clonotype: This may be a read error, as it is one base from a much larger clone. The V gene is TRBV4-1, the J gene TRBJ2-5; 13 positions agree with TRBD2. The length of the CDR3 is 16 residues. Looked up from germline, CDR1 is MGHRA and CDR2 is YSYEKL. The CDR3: CATSHTSGGAGETQYF. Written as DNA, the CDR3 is TGCGCCACCAGCCATACTAGCGGGGGGGCCGGTGAGACCCAGTACTTC.

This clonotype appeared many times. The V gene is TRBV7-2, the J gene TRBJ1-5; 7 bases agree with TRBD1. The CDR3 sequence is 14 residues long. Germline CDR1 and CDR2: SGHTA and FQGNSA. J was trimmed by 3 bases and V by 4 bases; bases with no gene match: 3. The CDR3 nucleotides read TGTGCCAGCAGCTCGGGACAGCCCAATCAGCCCCAGCATTTT. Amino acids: CASSSGQPNQPQHF.

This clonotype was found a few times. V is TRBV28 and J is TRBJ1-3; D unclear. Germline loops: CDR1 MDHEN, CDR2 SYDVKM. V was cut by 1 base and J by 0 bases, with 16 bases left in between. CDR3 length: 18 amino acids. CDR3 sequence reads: CASSLFLEYGSSGNTIYF. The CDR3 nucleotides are TGTGCCAGCAGTTTATTTCTTGAGTACGGGAGCTCTGGAAACACCATATATTTT.

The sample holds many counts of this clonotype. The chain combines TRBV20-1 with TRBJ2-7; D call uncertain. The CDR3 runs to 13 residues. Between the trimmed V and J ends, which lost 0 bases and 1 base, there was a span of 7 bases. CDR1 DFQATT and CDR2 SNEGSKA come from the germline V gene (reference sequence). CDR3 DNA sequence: TGCAGTGCTAGAGATCAACGATCCTACGAGCAGTACTTC. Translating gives CSARDQRSYEQYF.

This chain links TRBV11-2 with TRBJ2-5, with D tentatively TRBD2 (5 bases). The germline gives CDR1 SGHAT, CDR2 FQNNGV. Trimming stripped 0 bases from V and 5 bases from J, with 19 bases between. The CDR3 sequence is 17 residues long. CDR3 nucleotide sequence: TGTGCCAGCAGCTTAGATCTTCTTGGAGGTTTCGGGGAGACCCAGTACTTC. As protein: CASSLDLLGGFGETQYF.